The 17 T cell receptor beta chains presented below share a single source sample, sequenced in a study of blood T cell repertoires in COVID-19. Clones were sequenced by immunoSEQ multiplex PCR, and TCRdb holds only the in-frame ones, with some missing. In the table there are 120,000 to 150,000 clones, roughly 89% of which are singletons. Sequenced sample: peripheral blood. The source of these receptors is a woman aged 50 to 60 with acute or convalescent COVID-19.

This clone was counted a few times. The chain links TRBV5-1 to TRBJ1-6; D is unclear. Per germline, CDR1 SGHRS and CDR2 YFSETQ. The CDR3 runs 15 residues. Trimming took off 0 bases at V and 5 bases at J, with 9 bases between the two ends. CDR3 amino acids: CASSLEGADNSPLHF. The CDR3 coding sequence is TGCGCCAGCAGCTTGGAGGGAGCGGATAATTCACCCCTCCACTTT.

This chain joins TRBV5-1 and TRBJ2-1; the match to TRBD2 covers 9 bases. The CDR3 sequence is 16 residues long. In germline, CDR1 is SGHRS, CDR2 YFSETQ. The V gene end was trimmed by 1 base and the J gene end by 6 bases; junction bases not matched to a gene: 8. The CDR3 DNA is TGCGCCAGCAGCTTGCTTGCGGGAGGGTTCAGCAATGAGCAGTTCTTC. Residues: CASSLLAGGFSNEQFF.

The CDR3 region is CASSQDAGLQGGDTQYF. The CDR3 bases are TGCGCCAGCAGCCAAGACGCCGGGCTCCAGGGCGGAGATACGCAGTATTTT. This rearrangement joins TRBV4-1 to TRBJ2-3, with a tentative D call TRBD1 (5 bases). CDR3 length: 17 residues. Germline CDR1 is MGHRA and CDR2 is YSYEKL. V lost 0 bases and J 5 bases, leaving 18 bases between the germline ends.

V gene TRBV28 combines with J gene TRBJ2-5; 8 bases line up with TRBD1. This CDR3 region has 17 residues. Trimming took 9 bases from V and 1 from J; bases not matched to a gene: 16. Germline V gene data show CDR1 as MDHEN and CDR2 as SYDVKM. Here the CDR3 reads CASQEPGQAVSQETQYF. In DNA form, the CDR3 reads TGTGCCAGTCAAGAACCGGGACAGGCGGTTTCCCAAGAGACCCAGTACTTC. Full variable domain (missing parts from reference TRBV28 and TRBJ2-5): DVKVTQSSRYLVKRTGEKVFLECVQDMDHENMFWYRQDPGLGLRLIYFSYDVKMKEKGDIPEGYSVSREKKERFSLILESASTNQTSMYLCASQEPGQAVSQETQYFGPGTRLLVL.

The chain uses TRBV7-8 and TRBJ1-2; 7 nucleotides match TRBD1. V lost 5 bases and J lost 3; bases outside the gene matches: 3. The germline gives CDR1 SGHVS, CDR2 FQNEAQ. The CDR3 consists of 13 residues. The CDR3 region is CASSVTGDYGYTF. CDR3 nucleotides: TGTGCCAGCAGCGTTACAGGGGACTATGGCTACACCTTC.

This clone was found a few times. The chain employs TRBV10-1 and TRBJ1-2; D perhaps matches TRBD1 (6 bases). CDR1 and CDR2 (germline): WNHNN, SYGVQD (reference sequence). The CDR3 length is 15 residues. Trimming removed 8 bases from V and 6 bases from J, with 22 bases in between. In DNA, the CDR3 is TGCGCCAGCCTCCCCAGCCACAGGGAAGGAAATGGCTACACCTTC. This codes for CASLPSHREGNGYTF.

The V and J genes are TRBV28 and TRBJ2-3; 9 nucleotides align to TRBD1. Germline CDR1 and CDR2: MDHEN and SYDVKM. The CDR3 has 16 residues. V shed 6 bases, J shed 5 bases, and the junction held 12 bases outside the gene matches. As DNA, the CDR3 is TGTGCCAGCAGCCGCCCGGACAGGGGAATTGGAGATACGCAGTATTTT. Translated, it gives CASSRPDRGIGDTQYF. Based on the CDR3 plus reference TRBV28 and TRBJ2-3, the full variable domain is DVKVTQSSRYLVKRTGEKVFLECVQDMDHENMFWYRQDPGLGLRLIYFSYDVKMKEKGDIPEGYSVSREKKERFSLILESASTNQTSMYLCASSRPDRGIGDTQYFGPGTRLTVL.

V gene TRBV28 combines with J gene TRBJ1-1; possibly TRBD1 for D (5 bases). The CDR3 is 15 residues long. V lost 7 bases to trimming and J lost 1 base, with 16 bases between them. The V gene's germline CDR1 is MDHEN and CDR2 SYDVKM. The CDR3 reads CASTSPREENTEAFF. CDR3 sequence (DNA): TGTGCCAGCACGTCCCCCAGGGAGGAGAACACTGAAGCTTTCTTT.

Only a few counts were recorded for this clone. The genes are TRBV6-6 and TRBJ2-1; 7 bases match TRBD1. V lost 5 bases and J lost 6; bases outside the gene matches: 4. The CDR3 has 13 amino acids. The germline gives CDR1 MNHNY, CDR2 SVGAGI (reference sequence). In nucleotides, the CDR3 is TGTGCCAGCAGTAGACAGGGTGGCAATGAGCAGTTCTTC. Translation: CASSRQGGNEQFF.

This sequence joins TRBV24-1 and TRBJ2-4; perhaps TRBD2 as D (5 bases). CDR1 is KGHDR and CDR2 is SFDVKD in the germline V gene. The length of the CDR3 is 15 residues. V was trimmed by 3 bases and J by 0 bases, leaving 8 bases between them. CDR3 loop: CATSDPRGAKNIQYF. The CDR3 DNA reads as TGTGCCACCAGTGATCCACGGGGAGCCAAAAACATTCAGTACTTC.

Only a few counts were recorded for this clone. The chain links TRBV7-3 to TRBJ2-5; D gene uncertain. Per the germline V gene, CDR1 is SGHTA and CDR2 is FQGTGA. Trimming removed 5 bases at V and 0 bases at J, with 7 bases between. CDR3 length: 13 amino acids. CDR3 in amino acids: CASSLAYQETQYF. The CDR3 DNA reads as TGTGCCAGCAGCCTCGCGTACCAAGAGACCCAGTACTTC.

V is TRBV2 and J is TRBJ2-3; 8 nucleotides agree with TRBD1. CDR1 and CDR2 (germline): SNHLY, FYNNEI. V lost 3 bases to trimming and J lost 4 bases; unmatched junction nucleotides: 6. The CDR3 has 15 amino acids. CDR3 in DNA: TGTGCCAGCAGTGACCAGACAGGGGCTCCAGATACGCAGTATTTT. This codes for CASSDQTGAPDTQYF.

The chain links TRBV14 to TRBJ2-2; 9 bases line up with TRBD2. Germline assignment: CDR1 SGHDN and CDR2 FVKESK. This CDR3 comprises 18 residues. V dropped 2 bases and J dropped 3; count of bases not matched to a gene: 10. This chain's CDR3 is CASSQLAGFVGDTGELFF. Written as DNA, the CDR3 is TGTGCCAGCAGCCAACTAGCGGGGTTCGTAGGAGACACCGGGGAGCTGTTTTTT.

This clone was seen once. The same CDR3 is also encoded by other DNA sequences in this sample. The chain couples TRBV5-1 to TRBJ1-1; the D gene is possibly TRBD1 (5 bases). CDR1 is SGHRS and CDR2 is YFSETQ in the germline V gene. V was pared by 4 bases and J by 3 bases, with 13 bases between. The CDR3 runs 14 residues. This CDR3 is CASSLTGLDTEAFF. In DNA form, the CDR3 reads TGCGCCAGCAGCCTGACGGGACTAGACACTGAAGCTTTCTTT.

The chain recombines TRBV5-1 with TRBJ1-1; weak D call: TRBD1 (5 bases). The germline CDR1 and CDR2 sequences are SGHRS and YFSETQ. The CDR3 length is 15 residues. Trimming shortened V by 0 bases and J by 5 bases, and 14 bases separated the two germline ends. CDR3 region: CASSLERPGGTEAFF. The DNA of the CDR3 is TGCGCCAGCAGCTTGGAGCGCCCCGGGGGGACTGAAGCTTTCTTT. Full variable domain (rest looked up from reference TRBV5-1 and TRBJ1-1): KAGVTQTPRYLIKTRGQQVTLSCSPISGHRSVSWYQQTPGQGLQFLFEYFSETQRNKGNFPGRFSGRQFSNSRSEMNVSTLELGDSALYLCASSLERPGGTEAFFGQGTRLTVV.

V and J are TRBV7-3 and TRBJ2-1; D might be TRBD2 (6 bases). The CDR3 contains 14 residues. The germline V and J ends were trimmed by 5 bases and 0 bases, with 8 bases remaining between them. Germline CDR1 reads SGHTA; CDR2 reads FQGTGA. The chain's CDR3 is CASSKRVSYNEQFF. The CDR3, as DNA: TGTGCCAGCAGCAAGCGGGTCTCCTACAATGAGCAGTTCTTC.

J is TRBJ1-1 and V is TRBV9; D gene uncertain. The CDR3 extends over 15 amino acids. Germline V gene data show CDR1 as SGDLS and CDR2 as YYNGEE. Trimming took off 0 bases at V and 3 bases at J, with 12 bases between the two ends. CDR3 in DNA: TGTGCCAGCAGCGTAGGAGGTCGGGGTTACACTGAAGCTTTCTTT. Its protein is CASSVGGRGYTEAFF.